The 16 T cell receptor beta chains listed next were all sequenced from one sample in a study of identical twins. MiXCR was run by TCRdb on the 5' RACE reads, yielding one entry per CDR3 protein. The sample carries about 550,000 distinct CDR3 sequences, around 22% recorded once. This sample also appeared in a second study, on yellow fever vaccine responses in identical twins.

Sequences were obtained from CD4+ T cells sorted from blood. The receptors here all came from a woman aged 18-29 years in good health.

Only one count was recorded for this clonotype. The CDR3 region is CASQPSTGNGYGYTF. CDR3 nucleotide sequence: TGTGCCAGCCAGCCCTCGACAGGGAATGGTTATGGCTACACCTTC. V is TRBV6-1 and J is TRBJ1-2; TRBD1 matches at 7 bases. Germline V lookup: CDR1 MNHNS, CDR2 SASEGT. The CDR3 covers 15 residues. The V gene end was trimmed by 8 bases and the J gene end by 5 bases; junction bases not matched to a gene: 14.

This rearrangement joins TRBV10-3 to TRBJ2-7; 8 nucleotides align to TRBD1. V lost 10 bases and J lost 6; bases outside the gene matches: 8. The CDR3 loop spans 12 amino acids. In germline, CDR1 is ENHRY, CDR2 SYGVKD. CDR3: CATGQGWSEQYF. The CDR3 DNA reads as TGTGCCACCGGACAGGGTTGGTCCGAGCAGTACTTC.

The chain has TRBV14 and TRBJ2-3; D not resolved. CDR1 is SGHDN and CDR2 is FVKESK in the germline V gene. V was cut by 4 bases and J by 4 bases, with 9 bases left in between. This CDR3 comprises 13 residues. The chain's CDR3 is CASSRRVSDTQYF. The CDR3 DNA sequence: TGTGCCAGCAGCCGCCGAGTATCAGATACGCAGTATTTT.

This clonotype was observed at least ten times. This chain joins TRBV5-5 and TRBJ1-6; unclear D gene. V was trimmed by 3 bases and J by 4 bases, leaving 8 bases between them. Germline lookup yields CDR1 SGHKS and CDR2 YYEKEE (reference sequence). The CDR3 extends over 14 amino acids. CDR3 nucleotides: TGTGCCAGCAGCTCCCAAGGTTATAATTCACCCCTCCACTTT. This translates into CASSSQGYNSPLHF.

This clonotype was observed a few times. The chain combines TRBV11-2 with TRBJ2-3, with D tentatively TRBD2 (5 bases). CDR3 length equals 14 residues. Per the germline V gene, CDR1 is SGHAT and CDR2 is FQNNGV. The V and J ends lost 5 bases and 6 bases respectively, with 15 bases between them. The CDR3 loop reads CASSAAGVADTQYF. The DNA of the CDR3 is TGTGCCAGCAGCGCCGCCGGGGTTGCGGATACGCAGTATTTT. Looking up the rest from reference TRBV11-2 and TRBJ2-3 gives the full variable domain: EAGVAQSPRYKIIEKRQSVAFWCNPISGHATLYWYQQILGQGPKLLIQFQNNGVVDDSQLPKDRFSAERLKGVDSTLKIQPAKLEDSAVYLCASSAAGVADTQYFGPGTRLTVL.

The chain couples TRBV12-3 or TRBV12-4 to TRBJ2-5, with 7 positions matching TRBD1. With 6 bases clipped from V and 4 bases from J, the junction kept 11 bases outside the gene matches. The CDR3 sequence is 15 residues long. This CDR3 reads CASRPTGLGTETQYF. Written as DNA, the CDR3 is TGTGCCAGCAGACCGACAGGGTTGGGGACAGAGACCCAGTACTTC.

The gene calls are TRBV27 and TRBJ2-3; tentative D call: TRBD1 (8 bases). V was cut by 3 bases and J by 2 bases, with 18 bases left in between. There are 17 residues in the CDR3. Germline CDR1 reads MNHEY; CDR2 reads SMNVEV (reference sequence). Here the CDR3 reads CASSLGGGQDPTDTQYF. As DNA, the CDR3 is TGTGCCAGCAGTTTGGGGGGGGGACAGGATCCCACAGATACGCAGTATTTT.

The CDR3 loop reads CASSRVDFTDTQYF. CDR3 sequence (DNA): TGTGCCAGCTCACGTGTGGACTTCACAGATACGCAGTATTTT. V gene TRBV18 combines with J gene TRBJ2-3, with D possibly matching TRBD2 (5 bases). The germline V gene encodes CDR1 KGHSH and CDR2 LQKENI. The CDR3 is made up of 14 amino acids. Trimming shortened V by 4 bases and J by 2 bases, and 10 bases separated the two germline ends.

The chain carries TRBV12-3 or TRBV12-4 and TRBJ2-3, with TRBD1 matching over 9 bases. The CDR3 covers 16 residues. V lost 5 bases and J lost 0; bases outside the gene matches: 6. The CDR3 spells CASSTYRGLSTDTQYF. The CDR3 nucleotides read TGTGCCAGCAGTACCTACAGGGGGCTAAGCACAGATACGCAGTATTTT.

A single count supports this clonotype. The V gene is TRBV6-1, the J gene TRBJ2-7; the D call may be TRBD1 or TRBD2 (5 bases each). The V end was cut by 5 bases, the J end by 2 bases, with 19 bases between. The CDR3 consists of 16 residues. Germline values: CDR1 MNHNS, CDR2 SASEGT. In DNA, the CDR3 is TGTGCCAGCAGTCTCCCCGGGACCCTGGGCCCCTACGAGCAGTACTTC. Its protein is CASSLPGTLGPYEQYF.

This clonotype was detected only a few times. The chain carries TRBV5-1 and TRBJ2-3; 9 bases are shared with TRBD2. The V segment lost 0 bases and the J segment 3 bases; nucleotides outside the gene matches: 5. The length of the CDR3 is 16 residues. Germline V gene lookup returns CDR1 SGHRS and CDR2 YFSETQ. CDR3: CASSLDPGLATDTQYF. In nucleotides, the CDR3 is TGCGCCAGCAGCTTGGACCCGGGACTAGCAACAGATACGCAGTATTTT.

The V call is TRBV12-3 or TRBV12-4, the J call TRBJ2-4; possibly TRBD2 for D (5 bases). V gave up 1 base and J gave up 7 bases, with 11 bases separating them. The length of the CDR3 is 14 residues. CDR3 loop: CASSLGGSRNIQYF. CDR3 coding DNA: TGTGCCAGCAGTTTAGGTGGGAGTAGGAACATTCAGTACTTC.

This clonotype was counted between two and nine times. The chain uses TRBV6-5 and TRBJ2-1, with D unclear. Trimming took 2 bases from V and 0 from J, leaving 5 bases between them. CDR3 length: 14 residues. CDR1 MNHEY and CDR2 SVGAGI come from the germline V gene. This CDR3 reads CASSYISSYNEQFF. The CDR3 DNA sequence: TGTGCCAGCAGTTACATAAGCTCCTACAATGAGCAGTTCTTC.

CDR3 bases: TGTGCCAGCAGCCCCCTGGGACTAGCGGGAGGCACCGGGGAGCTGTTTTTT. It is translated as CASSPLGLAGGTGELFF. V usage is TRBV3-1 and J usage is TRBJ2-2, with 15 nucleotides matching TRBD2. Germline loops: CDR1 LGHDT, CDR2 YNNKEL (reference sequence). CDR3 length equals 17 residues. J gave up 4 bases and V 4 bases, and 4 bases lay outside the gene matches.

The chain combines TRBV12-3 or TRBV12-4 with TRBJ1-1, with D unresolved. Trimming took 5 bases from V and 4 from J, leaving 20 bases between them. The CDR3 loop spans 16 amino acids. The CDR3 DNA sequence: TGTGCCAGCAGTCCCCCCCCCGGGAAAGGGAGCACTGAAGCTTTCTTT. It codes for CASSPPPGKGSTEAFF.

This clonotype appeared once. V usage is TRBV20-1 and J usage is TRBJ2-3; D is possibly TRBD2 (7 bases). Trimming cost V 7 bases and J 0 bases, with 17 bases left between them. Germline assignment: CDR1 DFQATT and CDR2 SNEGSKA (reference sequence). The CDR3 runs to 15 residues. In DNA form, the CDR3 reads TGCAGTGGCCAGCGGGGACACTACAGCACAGATACGCAGTATTTT. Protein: CSGQRGHYSTDTQYF.